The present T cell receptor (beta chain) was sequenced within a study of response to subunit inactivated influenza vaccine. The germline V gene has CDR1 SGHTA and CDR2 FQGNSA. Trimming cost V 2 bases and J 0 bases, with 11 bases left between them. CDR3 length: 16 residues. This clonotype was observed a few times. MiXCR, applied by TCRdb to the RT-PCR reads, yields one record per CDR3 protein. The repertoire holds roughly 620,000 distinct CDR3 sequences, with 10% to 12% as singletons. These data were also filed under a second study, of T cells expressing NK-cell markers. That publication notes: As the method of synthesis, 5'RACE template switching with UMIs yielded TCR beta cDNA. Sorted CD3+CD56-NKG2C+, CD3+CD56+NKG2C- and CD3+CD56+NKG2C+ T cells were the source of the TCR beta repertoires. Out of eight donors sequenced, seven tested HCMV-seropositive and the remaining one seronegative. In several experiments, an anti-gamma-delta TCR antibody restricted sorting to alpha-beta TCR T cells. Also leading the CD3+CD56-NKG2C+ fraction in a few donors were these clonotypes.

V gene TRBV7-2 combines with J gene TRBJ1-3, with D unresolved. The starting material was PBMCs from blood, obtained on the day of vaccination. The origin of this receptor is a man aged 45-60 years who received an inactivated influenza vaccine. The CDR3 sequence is CASSLLGGYSGNTIYF. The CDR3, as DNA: TGTGCCAGCAGCTTATTGGGCGGGTACTCTGGAAACACCATATATTTT.